The T cell receptor (beta chain) under discussion was sequenced for a study of cytomegalovirus exposure and HLA in healthy donors. Both 60 Vbeta primers and 13 Jbeta primers went into the PCR. This table comes from immunoSEQ multiplex PCR, and its TCRdb copy is limited to in-frame clones, with some not included. Here the sample spans roughly 130,000 clones, more than 70% being singletons. The origin of this receptor is a male donor in good health and CMV-seropositive. The sample comprised PBMCs.

The CDR3 DNA is TGTGCAAGTCGCTTAGTGATAGCGGGAGGGCCTGAAGATACGCAGTATTTT. Translated, it gives CASRLVIAGGPEDTQYF. The chain combines TRBV12-2 with TRBJ2-3; TRBD2, the D gene given by the table, was not confirmed from the DNA. TRBV12-2 is a listed pseudogene. The CDR3 loop spans 17 amino acids.